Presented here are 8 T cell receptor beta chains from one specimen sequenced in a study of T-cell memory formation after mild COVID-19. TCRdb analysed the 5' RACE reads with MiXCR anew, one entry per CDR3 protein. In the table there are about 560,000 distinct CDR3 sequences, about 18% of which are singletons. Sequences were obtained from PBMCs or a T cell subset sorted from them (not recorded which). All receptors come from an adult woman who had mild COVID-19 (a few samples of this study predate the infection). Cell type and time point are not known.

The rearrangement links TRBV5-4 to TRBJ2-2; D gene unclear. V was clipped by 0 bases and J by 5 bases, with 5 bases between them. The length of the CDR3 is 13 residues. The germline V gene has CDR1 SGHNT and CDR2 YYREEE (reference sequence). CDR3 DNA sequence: TGTGCCAGCAGCTTGGCAGCTACCGGGGAGCTGTTTTTT. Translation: CASSLAATGELFF.

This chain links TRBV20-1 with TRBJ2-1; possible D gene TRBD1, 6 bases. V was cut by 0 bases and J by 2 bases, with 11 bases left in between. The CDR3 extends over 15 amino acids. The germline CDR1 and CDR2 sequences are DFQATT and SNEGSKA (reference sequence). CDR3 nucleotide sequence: TGCAGTGCTAGAGATATTAAGGGGGCCTACAATGAGCAGTTCTTC. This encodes CSARDIKGAYNEQFF.

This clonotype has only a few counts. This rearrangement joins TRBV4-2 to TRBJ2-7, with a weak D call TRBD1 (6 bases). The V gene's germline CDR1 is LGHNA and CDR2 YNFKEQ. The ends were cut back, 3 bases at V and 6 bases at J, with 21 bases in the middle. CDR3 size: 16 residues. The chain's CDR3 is CASSHSGTRGFREQYF. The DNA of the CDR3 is TGTGCCAGCAGCCACTCCGGGACAAGGGGCTTTCGCGAGCAGTACTTC.

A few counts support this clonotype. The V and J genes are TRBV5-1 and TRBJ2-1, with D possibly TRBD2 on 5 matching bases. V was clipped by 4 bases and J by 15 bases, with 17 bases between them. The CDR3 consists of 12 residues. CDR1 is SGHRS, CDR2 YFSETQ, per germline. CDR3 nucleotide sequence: TGCGCCAGCAGCCCGGGAACCATCCAAGCGTTCTTC. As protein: CASSPGTIQAFF.

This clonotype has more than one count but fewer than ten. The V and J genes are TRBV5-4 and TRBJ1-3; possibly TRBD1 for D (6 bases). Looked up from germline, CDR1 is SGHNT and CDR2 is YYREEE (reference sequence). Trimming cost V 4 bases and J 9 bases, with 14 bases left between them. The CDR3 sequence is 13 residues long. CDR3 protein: CASSPGGGGTIYF. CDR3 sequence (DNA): TGTGCCAGCAGCCCCGGGGGGGGCGGCACCATATATTTT.

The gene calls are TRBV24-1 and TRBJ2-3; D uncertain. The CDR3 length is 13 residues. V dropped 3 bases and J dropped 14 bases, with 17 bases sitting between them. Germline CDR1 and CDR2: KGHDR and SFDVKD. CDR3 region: CATSDIRVDHRYF. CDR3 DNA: TGTGCCACCAGTGATATCCGCGTGGACCATAGGTATTTT.

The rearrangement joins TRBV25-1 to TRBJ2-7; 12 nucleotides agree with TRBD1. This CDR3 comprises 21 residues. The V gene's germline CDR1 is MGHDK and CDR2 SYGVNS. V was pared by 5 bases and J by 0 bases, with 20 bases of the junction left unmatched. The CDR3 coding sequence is TGTGCCAGCAGTTCCCAGAGGGACAGGGGGCGCTCTGAAGCGAGCTCCTACGAGCAGTACTTC. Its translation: CASSSQRDRGRSEASSYEQYF.

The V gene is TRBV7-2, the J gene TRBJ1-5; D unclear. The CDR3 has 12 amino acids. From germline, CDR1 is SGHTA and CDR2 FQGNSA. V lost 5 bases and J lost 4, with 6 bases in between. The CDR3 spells CASSPFNQPQHF. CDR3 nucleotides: TGTGCCAGCAGCCCTTTTAATCAGCCCCAGCATTTT.